A single sample gave rise to the 30 T cell receptor beta chains below, sequenced in a study of blood T cell repertoires in COVID-19. TCRdb's copy holds only in-frame clones and misses some; the assay was immunoSEQ multiplex PCR. The sample records about 91,000 clones, 70% to 85% being singletons. Source material: peripheral blood. The origin of the receptors is a man aged 65 to 79 with acute or convalescent COVID-19.

This CDR3 is CASSYRVAGVYTEAFF. CDR3 sequence (DNA): TGTGCCAGCAGTTACCGGGTGGCAGGGGTATACACTGAAGCTTTCTTT. The chain recombines TRBV6-5 with TRBJ1-1; D might be TRBD1 (6 bases). Trimming shortened V by 2 bases and J by 3 bases, and 16 bases separated the two germline ends. CDR3 length equals 16 residues. Germline CDR1 and CDR2: MNHEY and SVGAGI.

CDR3 nucleotide sequence: TGTGCCAGCAGCTTAACAAGCGGGAGCAAGACAGATACGCAGTATTTT. Residues: CASSLTSGSKTDTQYF. V usage is TRBV7-9 and J usage is TRBJ2-3; 8 nucleotides line up with TRBD2. Per the germline V gene, CDR1 is SEHNR and CDR2 is FQNEAQ (reference sequence). CDR3 length: 16 residues. Trimming cost V 2 bases and J 3 bases; bases outside gene matches: 7.

CDR3 sequence: CASSLKGWNTEAFF. Here the CDR3 DNA reads TGTGCCAGCAGTTTAAAGGGGTGGAACACTGAAGCTTTCTTT. The V and J genes are TRBV28 and TRBJ1-1, with D possibly TRBD1 on 5 matching bases. The germline CDR1 and CDR2 sequences are MDHEN and SYDVKM. V was shortened by 2 bases and J by 1 base, with 8 bases between the two germline ends. The CDR3 has 14 residues. Drawing the rest from reference TRBV28 and TRBJ1-1, the complete variable domain is DVKVTQSSRYLVKRTGEKVFLECVQDMDHENMFWYRQDPGLGLRLIYFSYDVKMKEKGDIPEGYSVSREKKERFSLILESASTNQTSMYLCASSLKGWNTEAFFGQGTRLTVV.

The rearrangement joins TRBV7-2 to TRBJ1-5; tentative D call: TRBD1 (5 bases). The CDR3 spans 14 residues. Trimming cost V 4 bases and J 0 bases, with 7 bases left between them. The germline V gene encodes CDR1 SGHTA and CDR2 FQGNSA. CDR3 sequence reads: CASSSDSSNQPQHF. DNA for the CDR3: TGTGCCAGCAGCTCCGACAGTAGCAATCAGCCCCAGCATTTT.

This clone was seen only once. The rearrangement joins TRBV15 to TRBJ1-1; TRBD1 agrees at 7 bases. The trim removed 1 base at V and 5 bases at J, leaving 7 bases unmatched. The CDR3 extends over 15 amino acids. Germline CDR1 reads LNHNV; CDR2 reads YYDKDF (reference sequence). The CDR3 DNA sequence: TGTGCCACCAGCAGAGTACGGGCAGGGGGTACTGAAGCTTTCTTT. Its protein product is CATSRVRAGGTEAFF.

This clone was seen a few times. The chain couples TRBV5-1 to TRBJ2-1, with TRBD1 identical over 7 bases. The germline CDR1 and CDR2 sequences are SGHRS and YFSETQ. V was clipped by 0 bases and J by 9 bases; unmatched bases: 9. The CDR3 runs 15 residues. DNA for the CDR3: TGCGCCAGCAGCTTGGGGCAGGGGGACAGAGGTGAGCAGTTCTTC. Protein: CASSLGQGDRGEQFF.

This clone was found a few times. The genes are TRBV29-1 and TRBJ1-2; D not certain. The CDR3 length is 14 residues. Trimming pared 5 bases from V and 3 bases from J, leaving 16 bases between. Per the germline V gene, CDR1 is SQVTM and CDR2 is ANQGSEA. CDR3 region: CSVLQSGGDYGYTF. Here the CDR3 DNA reads TGCAGCGTTCTCCAGTCCGGCGGAGACTATGGCTACACCTTC.

This clone was observed once. The chain has TRBV2 and TRBJ1-2, with TRBD1 identical over 11 bases. CDR3 length equals 14 residues. With V trimmed by 4 bases and J by 4 bases, 2 bases remained unmatched. Germline V gene lookup returns CDR1 SNHLY and CDR2 FYNNEI. CDR3 bases: TGTGCCAGCAGTGGGGACAGGGGGACCTATGGCTACACCTTC. It codes for CASSGDRGTYGYTF.

This sequence joins TRBV30 and TRBJ1-1; 7 bases are shared with TRBD1. CDR1 GTSNPN and CDR2 SVGIG come from the germline V gene (reference sequence). V was pared by 0 bases and J by 6 bases, with 7 bases of the junction left unmatched. The CDR3 covers 14 residues. CDR3 coding DNA: TGTGCCTGGAGTGTACTAAGAGGGGGCCCTGAAGCTTTCTTT. This sequence encodes CAWSVLRGGPEAFF.

The chain carries TRBV21-1 and TRBJ1-6; TRBD1, as called in the table, went unchecked against the DNA. TRBV21-1 is described as a pseudogene. The CDR3 is made up of 18 amino acids. The CDR3 here is CASSKVEGQMDYNSPLHF. CDR3 nucleotide sequence: TGTGCCAGCAGCAAAGTGGAGGGACAGATGGATTATAATTCACCCCTCCACTTT.

This chain links TRBV9 with TRBJ1-3; TRBD1 is a possible D gene (6 bases). The CDR3 runs 17 residues. In germline, CDR1 is SGDLS, CDR2 YYNGEE. Trimming cost V 3 bases and J 0 bases, with 16 bases left between them. The chain's CDR3 is CASSARDTLISGNTIYF. The CDR3 nucleotides are TGTGCCAGCAGCGCACGGGACACCTTAATCTCTGGAAACACCATATATTTT.

V gene TRBV5-1 combines with J gene TRBJ1-1; D not certain. Trimming left V 3 bases short and J 2 bases short, with 14 bases between. The CDR3 is made up of 15 amino acids. Germline loops: CDR1 SGHRS, CDR2 YFSETQ. In DNA form, the CDR3 reads TGCGCCAGCAGCTATGGGCCACGTAGAAACACTGAAGCTTTCTTT. Its translation: CASSYGPRRNTEAFF.

This clone was counted between two and nine times. This chain uses TRBV9 with TRBJ2-1; the D gene is possibly TRBD2 (6 bases). The germline V and J ends were trimmed by 1 base and 2 bases, with 13 bases remaining between them. CDR1 is SGDLS, CDR2 YYNGEE, per germline. The CDR3 spans 16 residues. CDR3 sequence reads: CASSVSGGTPYNEQFF. In DNA, the CDR3 is TGTGCCAGCAGCGTAAGTGGCGGGACCCCCTACAATGAGCAGTTCTTC. Combining the CDR3 with reference TRBV9 and TRBJ2-1 gives the whole variable domain DSGVTQTPKHLITATGQRVTLRCSPRSGDLSVYWYQQSLDQGLQFLIQYYNGEERAKGNILERFSAQQFPDLHSELNLSSLELGDSALYFCASSVSGGTPYNEQFFGPGTRLTVL.

CDR3 coding DNA: TGTGCCAGCAGTTTATTACCGAGCACCACCTACAATGAGCAGTTCTTC. It specifies CASSLLPSTTYNEQFF. The chain carries TRBV27 and TRBJ2-1, with D unresolved. Germline V CDR1 and CDR2: MNHEY, SMNVEV (reference sequence). Trimming removed 1 base at V and 2 bases at J, with 12 bases between. The CDR3 totals 16 residues.

The chain joins TRBV19 to TRBJ2-1; D ambiguous. The CDR3 consists of 14 residues. CDR1 LNHDA and CDR2 SQIVND come from the germline V gene (reference sequence). The V and J ends lost 4 bases and 1 base respectively, with 8 bases between them. CDR3 nucleotides: TGTGCCAGTAGTACCACCCGGTCCTACAATGAGCAGTTCTTC. Its translation: CASSTTRSYNEQFF.

The J gene is TRBJ2-2, the V gene TRBV3-1 (or the pseudogene TRBV3-2); D is uncertain. The ends were cut back, 4 bases at V and 5 bases at J, with 11 bases in the middle. The CDR3 is made up of 14 amino acids. From germline, CDR1 is LGHDT and CDR2 YNNKEL (reference sequence). CDR3: CASSRYLRTGELFF. The DNA of the CDR3 is TGTGCCAGCAGCCGCTATCTCAGGACCGGGGAGCTGTTTTTT.

This clone came up once. The rearrangement joins TRBV29-1 to TRBJ1-2, with D hard to call. The CDR3 has 10 amino acids. The germline gives CDR1 SQVTM, CDR2 ANQGSEA. Trimming took 5 bases from V and 3 from J, leaving 4 bases between them. CDR3 in amino acids: CSVLDYGYTF. The CDR3, as DNA: TGCAGCGTTCTAGACTATGGCTACACCTTC.

The CDR3 protein is CASSLMGGSNTGELFF. CDR3 nucleotides: TGTGCCAGCAGCTTAATGGGCGGGAGTAACACCGGGGAGCTGTTTTTT. The chain uses TRBV7-3 and TRBJ2-2; 7 bases are shared with TRBD2. Germline assignment: CDR1 SGHTA and CDR2 FQGTGA. The CDR3 sequence is 16 residues long. V was pared by 1 base and J by 2 bases, with 4 bases of the junction left unmatched.

The V and J genes are TRBV19 and TRBJ1-3; possibly TRBD1 for D (5 bases). V was pared by 2 bases and J by 2 bases, with 10 bases between. Germline V gives CDR1 LNHDA, CDR2 SQIVND (reference sequence). The CDR3 covers 15 residues. The CDR3 DNA sequence: TGTGCCAGTAGTATAAGGGGATCCACTGGAAACACCATATATTTT. Amino acid sequence: CASSIRGSTGNTIYF.

This sequence joins TRBV10-2 and TRBJ2-1; 10 bases fit TRBD2. Germline V gives CDR1 WSHSY, CDR2 SAAADI. With V trimmed by 4 bases and J by 7 bases, 10 bases remained unmatched. The CDR3 loop spans 16 amino acids. The CDR3 loop is CASSGLTSGAGNEQFF. CDR3 sequence (DNA): TGCGCCAGCAGTGGGTTAACTAGCGGGGCAGGAAATGAGCAGTTCTTC.

J is TRBJ2-5 and V is TRBV11-3; D uncertain. The CDR3 contains 14 residues. Germline V gives CDR1 SGHNT, CDR2 YENEEA. V was clipped by 4 bases and J by 3 bases, with 12 bases between them. CDR3 nucleotides: TGTGCCAGCAGCTCCTCGACTGAAAAAGAGACCCAGTACTTC. This codes for CASSSSTEKETQYF.

The CDR3 spells CASSHLRGPANTGELFF. In DNA form, the CDR3 reads TGTGCCAGCAGCCACCTTAGGGGCCCAGCGAACACCGGGGAGCTGTTTTTT. This chain uses TRBV11-2 with TRBJ2-2; weak D call: TRBD1 (5 bases). This CDR3 is built from 17 residues. The V gene's germline CDR1 is SGHAT and CDR2 FQNNGV. The V end lost 5 bases, the J end lost 0 bases, and 16 bases lay between the germline ends.

The chain uses TRBV7-8 and TRBJ2-2; 7 nucleotides align to TRBD1. The ends lost 5 bases at V and 3 bases at J; junction bases unmatched: 12. Per the germline V gene, CDR1 is SGHVS and CDR2 is FQNEAQ. The CDR3 extends over 17 amino acids. The CDR3 is CASSQRPDRADTGELFF. As DNA, the CDR3 is TGTGCCAGCAGCCAACGACCCGACAGGGCGGACACCGGGGAGCTGTTTTTT.

The chain couples TRBV4-1 to TRBJ2-7, with D tentatively TRBD1 (5 bases). Germline values: CDR1 MGHRA, CDR2 YSYEKL. CDR3 length: 16 amino acids. V lost 0 bases to trimming and J lost 0 bases, with 12 bases between them. CDR3 sequence (DNA): TGCGCCAGCAGCCAAGAGGGGCAGGCTAGCTCCTACGAGCAGTACTTC. Protein product: CASSQEGQASSYEQYF.

The gene calls are TRBV6-1 and TRBJ1-1; possible D gene TRBD1, 6 bases. CDR1 MNHNS and CDR2 SASEGT come from the germline V gene. Trimming shortened V by 2 bases and J by 3 bases, and 13 bases separated the two germline ends. The CDR3 spans 15 residues. The CDR3 nucleotides read TGTGCCAGCAGTGAATGGGGGGGGCCGGACACTGAAGCTTTCTTT. Amino acid sequence: CASSEWGGPDTEAFF.

The chain joins TRBV19 to TRBJ1-1; D is unclear. The CDR3 extends over 16 amino acids. With 6 bases removed from V and 1 base from J, the gap between germline ends came to 18 bases. The germline gives CDR1 LNHDA, CDR2 SQIVND (reference sequence). Written as DNA, the CDR3 is TGTGCCAGTAGCAAGCGGACTATCGGCCCGAACACTGAAGCTTTCTTT. Translating gives CASSKRTIGPNTEAFF.

This clone was counted once. This chain uses TRBV2 with TRBJ1-2; 7 bases map to TRBD1. The V and J ends lost 6 bases and 8 bases, in that order; junction bases with no gene match: 9. Germline loops: CDR1 SNHLY, CDR2 FYNNEI. The CDR3 is 13 residues long. CDR3 protein: CASSATGQDGYTF. The CDR3 DNA sequence: TGTGCCAGCAGCGCCACTGGACAGGACGGCTACACCTTC.

The CDR3 region is CASGGQQLNQPQHF. The CDR3 region has the DNA TGTGCCAGCGGGGGACAGCAGCTCAATCAGCCCCAGCATTTT. The V gene is TRBV6-5, the J gene TRBJ1-5, with TRBD1 matching over 7 bases. CDR1 and CDR2 (germline): MNHEY, SVGAGI. This CDR3 contains 14 residues. V lost 8 bases and J lost 3; bases outside the gene matches: 7.

V gene TRBV18 combines with J gene TRBJ1-4; a weak D match, TRBD1 (6 bases). V gave up 1 base and J gave up 2 bases, with 11 bases separating them. CDR1 and CDR2 (germline): KGHSH, LQKENI. The CDR3 loop spans 16 amino acids. The CDR3 spells CASSPLSQGTNEKLFF. The CDR3 DNA follows: TGTGCCAGCTCACCACTCTCACAGGGTACTAATGAAAAACTGTTTTTT. The whole variable domain, filled in from reference TRBV18 and TRBJ1-4, reads NAGVMQNPRHLVRRRGQEARLRCSPMKGHSHVYWYRQLPEEGLKFMVYLQKENIIDESGMPKERFSAEFPKEGPSILRIQQVVRGDSAAYFCASSPLSQGTNEKLFFGSGTQLSVL.

This chain uses TRBV30 with TRBJ2-7, with 7 bases that match TRBD2. V shed 0 bases, J shed 4 bases, and the junction held 3 bases outside the gene matches. Per germline, CDR1 GTSNPN and CDR2 SVGIG (reference sequence). This CDR3 has 13 amino acids. Here the CDR3 reads CAWSVKGGYEQYV. In DNA, the CDR3 is TGTGCCTGGAGTGTAAAGGGAGGGTACGAGCAGTACGTC.